This T cell receptor beta chain comes out of a study of T-cell reconstitution after alpha-beta-depleted transplantation in children listed by TCRdb under 2016. Turning to the overall study: The study quantitatively tracked T-cell immune reconstitution after TCRalphabeta/CD19-depleted allogeneic hematopoietic cell transplantation in children using TCR repertoire profiling.

The meaning of the sample's treatment or condition label: allogeneic hematopoietic cell transplantation with graft depleted of TCRalphabeta T cells and CD19 B cells. The children who served as transplant recipients had been given grafts of TCRalphabeta/CD19-depleted allogeneic hematopoietic cells. The germline V gene provides CDR1 MDHEN and CDR2 SYDVKM. The CDR3 starts with the cysteine, ends with the phenylalanine, and has 14 residues. The sequence is cut down to CDR3 DNA, 42 bases in frame from base 1. V is clipped by 3 bases and J by 2 bases, and the sequence between their germline boundaries is 7 bases long. Library preparation was by PCR. The sequencer listed for this sample is Illumina HiSeq 2500. Molecular barcoding was employed in the preparation of TCR libraries, with unique molecular identifiers being used to normalize TCRbeta repertoire quantification. The public reads were run again by TCRdb, first through fastp at Q25 and then through MiXCR, and only productive beta chains were kept. Entries are consolidated by CDR3 protein sequence, retaining the most common genes and DNA. This sample comprises 700,000 or so distinct CDR3 sequences, less than 15% of them detected only once. 0.65% to 0.9% of the sample rests with the top ten.

What the work shows at the level of the full study, not this receptor alone: In some patients, the high TCRbeta diversity seen at day 60 was put down to recipient T cells and intrathymic progenitors that had survived conditioning. The apparently early recovery of alphabetaT-cell counts about two months after transplant reportedly depended on only several hundred rapidly expanded clones that came from non-depleted graft cells. The frequencies of hyperexpanded clones fell over the following months, and after one year, T-cell counts and TCRbeta diversity were mostly attributed to newly produced T cells.

In this sample, this clonotype turned up many times. Its antigen specificity is not known. No base quality information exists; no much larger clone differs at one position. Recombination linked TRBV28 to TRBJ2-2; matching of 5 bases hints at TRBD2 as the D gene. Material: PBMCs, obtained before TCRalphabeta/CD19-depleted stem cell transplant. This sequence was found in a girl aged 2 to 10 with congenital amegakaryocytic thrombocytopenia, due to receive a stem cell transplant. The bases are TGTGCCAGCAGTTTCAGACTAAACACCGGGGAGCTGTTTTTT. Its protein is CASSFRLNTGELFF.